Listed here are 28 T cell receptor beta chains from one sample, sequenced in a study of cytomegalovirus exposure and HLA in healthy donors (TCRdb year 2017). Library prep was done by the immunoSEQ multiplex PCR assay. For the multiplex PCR, a mixture combining 60 forward primers for TCR Vbeta segments and 13 reverse primers for TCR Jbeta segments was used. TCRdb took over this immuneACCESS table, retaining in-frame rearrangements with V and J assigned. Such tables are incomplete; in checked studies, under half of the missing clones stem from an unresolved V gene, and the remainder is unexplained. For this sample the table gives roughly 140,000 clones, of which around 75% were detected only once. In total, the top ten clones hold 3% to 4% of the sample. The sample taken for sequencing was PBMCs. The source of these receptors is a human donor in good health.

The chain recombines TRBV10-1 with TRBJ1-5, with D tentatively TRBD1 (5 bases). V dropped 6 bases and J dropped 3 bases, with 24 bases sitting between them. CDR1 is WNHNN and CDR2 is SYGVQD in the germline V gene (reference sequence). The CDR3 contains 18 residues. The CDR3 spells CASSLFSAKGSPNQPQHF. CDR3 nucleotide sequence: TGCGCCAGCAGCCTCTTTAGTGCCAAGGGGTCCCCCAATCAGCCCCAGCATTTT.

Details on this clone: An end of the junction differs from the germline gene, which may be a read error. The chain couples TRBV7-9 to TRBJ1-1, with D perhaps matching TRBD1 (6 bases). Germline CDR1 and CDR2: SEHNR and FQNEAQ (reference sequence). The CDR3 length is 15 residues. This CDR3 is CSSSLTGQSDTEAFF. The CDR3 DNA reads as TGTTCCAGCAGCTTAACAGGGCAGTCGGACACTGAAGCTTTCTTT.

The rearrangement uses TRBV6-1 and TRBJ1-2; D is unclear. The germline CDR1 and CDR2 sequences are MNHNS and SASEGT. The V gene lost 6 bases and the J gene lost 6 bases, with 11 bases spanning the gap. The CDR3 extends over 12 amino acids. The CDR3 DNA reads TGTGCCAGCAGCGGAGACGGCCATGGCTACACCTTC. Protein: CASSGDGHGYTF.

The rearrangement uses TRBV18 and TRBJ2-7; D is unresolved. The V and J ends lost 3 bases and 5 bases respectively, with 11 bases between them. The CDR3 is made up of 13 amino acids. The V gene's germline CDR1 is KGHSH and CDR2 LQKENI. Here the CDR3 DNA reads TGTGCCAGCTCACCTCCCCTTCCGGACGAGCAGTACTTC. Its protein product is CASSPPLPDEQYF. Combining the CDR3 with reference TRBV18 and TRBJ2-7 gives the whole variable domain NAGVMQNPRHLVRRRGQEARLRCSPMKGHSHVYWYRQLPEEGLKFMVYLQKENIIDESGMPKERFSAEFPKEGPSILRIQQVVRGDSAAYFCASSPPLPDEQYFGPGTRLTVT.

This clone was observed a handful of times. This rearrangement joins TRBV30 to TRBJ1-2; 10 bases map to TRBD1. CDR3 length equals 13 residues. Germline V gene sequence: CDR1 GTSNPN, CDR2 SVGIG (reference sequence). Germline trimming cut 2 bases from V and 7 bases from J; bases unmatched to any gene: 4. This chain's CDR3 is CAWSSGTGVGYTF. The CDR3 DNA follows: TGTGCCTGGAGTTCTGGGACAGGGGTTGGCTACACCTTC.

V and J are TRBV6-1 and TRBJ1-1, with D possibly matching TRBD1 (5 bases). Germline-derived CDR1 and CDR2 are MNHNS and SASEGT. The CDR3 length is 17 residues. The V gene lost 4 bases and the J gene lost 3 bases, with 21 bases spanning the gap. CDR3 DNA sequence: TGTGCCAGCAGTGGGAAGAAGCAGGGTAATCCGGACACTGAAGCTTTCTTT. This encodes CASSGKKQGNPDTEAFF.

The DNA for the CDR3 is TGTGCCAGCAGTTTATTCCTCCGGACAGTGAACACTGAAGCTTTCTTT. Translated, it gives CASSLFLRTVNTEAFF. The chain joins TRBV27 to TRBJ1-1, with D possibly TRBD1 on 6 matching bases. The V end was cut by 1 base, the J end by 0 bases, with 12 bases between. CDR3 length: 16 residues. Germline CDR1 MNHEY, CDR2 SMNVEV (reference sequence).

The gene calls are TRBV7-9 and TRBJ2-3; TRBD2 matches at 13 bases. The CDR3 loop spans 17 amino acids. The V and J ends lost 5 bases and 2 bases, in that order; junction bases with no gene match: 7. Germline CDR1 SEHNR, CDR2 FQNEAQ (reference sequence). CDR3 nucleotide sequence: TGTGCCAGCAGCCCCGGCGGACTAGCGGGAGCCACAGATACGCAGTATTTT. This encodes CASSPGGLAGATDTQYF.

This clone was counted between two and nine times. In nucleotides, the CDR3 is TGTGCCAGTGAGAGGATCGCAGTAGCCAAAAACATTCAGTACTTC. Its translation: CASERIAVAKNIQYF. The V and J genes are TRBV2 and TRBJ2-4; no firm D call. CDR1 and CDR2 from the germline V gene are SNHLY and FYNNEI. The CDR3 consists of 15 residues. The V gene lost 9 bases and the J gene lost 0 bases, with 15 bases spanning the gap.

Remarks on this clone: One end of the junction does not line up with germline, which may come from a read error. This chain connects TRBV7-7 to TRBJ1-2, with D tentatively TRBD1 (6 bases). This CDR3 comprises 15 residues. Germline-derived CDR1 and CDR2 are SSHAT and FNYEAQ (reference sequence). The CDR3 region is CASTPGEQNNYGYTF. The CDR3 nucleotides read TGTGCTAGCACTCCAGGGGAACAGAATAACTATGGCTACACCTTC.

The chain uses TRBV7-2 and TRBJ1-1; D is perhaps TRBD1 (6 bases). The germline gives CDR1 SGHTA, CDR2 FQGNSA. The ends were cut back, 2 bases at V and 1 base at J, with 14 bases in the middle. This CDR3 region has 16 residues. This CDR3 is CASSLISGGANTEAFF. The CDR3 nucleotides are TGTGCCAGCAGCTTAATTTCGGGGGGGGCGAACACTGAAGCTTTCTTT. The whole variable domain, remainder taken from reference TRBV7-2 and TRBJ1-1, is GAGVSQSPSNKVTEKGKDVELRCDPISGHTALYWYRQSLGQGLEFLIYFQGNSAPDKSGLPSDRFSAERTGGSVSTLTIQRTQQEDSAVYLCASSLISGGANTEAFFGQGTRLTVV.

This clone has only a few counts. The gene calls are TRBV27 and TRBJ2-7; D gene uncertain. Germline loops: CDR1 MNHEY, CDR2 SMNVEV (reference sequence). V lost 0 bases and J lost 7, with 13 bases in between. The CDR3 contains 14 residues. For the CDR3, the DNA is TGTGCCAGCAGTTTATCTGCTACCGCGAAAGAGCAGTACTTC. Translated: CASSLSATAKEQYF.

V is TRBV4-3 and J is TRBJ1-1; 8 bases match TRBD1. This CDR3 comprises 15 residues. CDR1 and CDR2 from the germline V gene are LGHNA and YSLEER. With V trimmed by 5 bases and J by 0 bases, 5 bases remained unmatched. The CDR3 loop is CASSSYRGMNTEAFF. The CDR3 bases are TGCGCCAGCAGCAGCTACAGGGGGATGAACACTGAAGCTTTCTTT.

For the CDR3, the DNA is TGTGCCAGCAGCTTAGTTAGGGCGGGATCTCTAGATACGCAGTATTTT. Protein: CASSLVRAGSLDTQYF. The genes are TRBV13 and TRBJ2-3; possibly TRBD2 for D (6 bases). V gave up 1 base and J gave up 5 bases, with 16 bases separating them. This CDR3 is 16 amino acids long. The V gene's germline CDR1 is PRHDT and CDR2 FYEKMQ (reference sequence).

This chain connects TRBV7-2 to TRBJ2-4; 9 bases are a match to TRBD1. This CDR3 region has 15 residues. CDR1 and CDR2 (germline): SGHTA, FQGNSA. After removal of 4 bases from V and 5 bases from J, the junction contained 6 bases not matched to a gene. CDR3 nucleotide sequence: TGTGCCAGCAGCTCCACGGACAGGGGACAAAACATTCAGTACTTC. This gives the protein CASSSTDRGQNIQYF.

The gene calls are TRBV10-1 and TRBJ1-2, with 12 nucleotides matching TRBD1. The germline V gene encodes CDR1 WNHNN and CDR2 SYGVQD (reference sequence). The CDR3 runs 18 residues. Trimming cost V 2 bases and J 5 bases; bases outside gene matches: 12. The CDR3 loop is CASSEQGTGGFLRYGYTF. CDR3 DNA sequence: TGCGCCAGCAGTGAGCAGGGGACAGGGGGCTTTTTAAGGTATGGCTACACCTTC.

This clone was detected a few times. The V call is TRBV10-1, the J call TRBJ2-3; 13 nucleotides agree with TRBD2. Germline V CDR1 and CDR2: WNHNN, SYGVQD (reference sequence). The CDR3 sequence is 15 residues long. V shed 6 bases and J 4 bases; nucleotides not matched to a gene: 4. CDR3 residues: CASSELAGGSDTQYF. Written as DNA, the CDR3 is TGCGCCAGCAGCGAACTAGCGGGAGGGTCAGATACGCAGTATTTT.

The chain is built from TRBV7-8 and TRBJ2-1; 9 bases align to TRBD2. Germline V gene data show CDR1 as SGHVS and CDR2 as FQNEAQ. The CDR3 has 16 residues. V lost 1 base to trimming and J lost 4 bases; unmatched junction nucleotides: 5. The CDR3: CASSLGRGGLYNEQFF. CDR3 nucleotide sequence: TGTGCCAGCAGCTTAGGGCGGGGGGGCTTATACAATGAGCAGTTCTTC.

The chain couples TRBV5-1 to TRBJ2-5; D is possibly TRBD2 (6 bases). The CDR3 spans 14 residues. Germline CDR1 is SGHRS and CDR2 is YFSETQ. The V gene lost 0 bases and the J gene lost 4 bases, with 10 bases spanning the gap. The CDR3 sequence is CASSLGLEVETQYF. CDR3 nucleotide sequence: TGCGCCAGCAGCTTGGGACTAGAAGTAGAGACCCAGTACTTC.

This sequence joins TRBV27 and TRBJ2-4; D is uncertain. The CDR3 runs 14 residues. The V end lost 5 bases, the J end lost 8 bases, and 16 bases lay between the germline ends. Germline V lookup: CDR1 MNHEY, CDR2 SMNVEV (reference sequence). The CDR3 region is CASSPHSRSDIQYF. The CDR3 DNA reads TGTGCCAGCAGTCCCCATTCACGGTCTGACATTCAGTACTTC.

This chain links TRBV19 with TRBJ1-1; D ambiguous. Germline V gives CDR1 LNHDA, CDR2 SQIVND (reference sequence). V was pared by 5 bases and J by 0 bases, with 13 bases between. This CDR3 is 15 amino acids long. The CDR3 region has the DNA TGTGCCAGTAGTCCTCAGATGAATATGAACACTGAAGCTTTCTTT. It yields the protein CASSPQMNMNTEAFF.

The rearrangement uses TRBV7-6 and TRBJ2-7; D remains ambiguous. Germline CDR1 and CDR2: SGHVS and FNYEAQ. V shed 1 base and J shed 5 bases, with 21 bases lying between them. The CDR3 extends over 17 amino acids. CDR3 nucleotides: TGTGCCAGCAGCTTAGATTCATCAGGATCGTCGACGGACGAGCAGTACTTC. Encoded protein: CASSLDSSGSSTDEQYF.

This chain connects TRBV15 to TRBJ1-2; a possible D gene is TRBD1 (6 bases). Germline V gene data show CDR1 as LNHNV and CDR2 as YYDKDF (reference sequence). The CDR3 spans 15 residues. V was pared by 0 bases and J by 3 bases, with 11 bases between. The CDR3 DNA reads as TGTGCCACCAGCAGAGATGAAGGGGGACACTATGGCTACACCTTC. Protein product: CATSRDEGGHYGYTF.

Points on this clone: One junction end does not reproduce the germline sequence, and a read error may be involved. The chain employs TRBV7-9 and TRBJ2-7; D is unclear. CDR3 length: 12 residues. Germline loops: CDR1 SEHNR, CDR2 FQNEAQ (reference sequence). CDR3 DNA: TGTTCCAGCAGTTCTACAGTCTACGAGCAGTACTTC. Protein: CSSSSTVYEQYF.

The rearrangement uses TRBV28 and TRBJ1-1; a weak D match, TRBD1 (5 bases). CDR3 length: 14 residues. CDR1 and CDR2 (germline): MDHEN, SYDVKM. Trimming took off 2 bases at V and 3 bases at J, with 10 bases between the two ends. The CDR3 nucleotides read TGTGCCAGCAGTTTACCGGGGGGGGACACTGAAGCTTTCTTT. Translation: CASSLPGGDTEAFF.

This clone was detected once. The V gene is TRBV12-5, the J gene TRBJ1-2; possibly TRBD1 for D (6 bases). Germline assignment: CDR1 LGHNT and CDR2 FRNRAP. The CDR3 extends over 14 amino acids. The V end lost 5 bases, the J end lost 4 bases, and 14 bases lay between the germline ends. For the CDR3, the DNA is TGTGCTAGTGGTCCACAGCAGGGGTCCTATGGCTACACCTTC. Translation: CASGPQQGSYGYTF.

This clone came up a few times. This rearrangement joins TRBV7-9 to TRBJ2-3; D is unresolved. The CDR3 sequence is 15 residues long. CDR1 is SEHNR and CDR2 is FQNEAQ in the germline V gene (reference sequence). V dropped 1 base and J dropped 5 bases, with 13 bases sitting between them. The DNA of the CDR3 is TGTGCCAGCAGCTTAGGAACCTTGGCAAAAGATACGCAGTATTTT. It translates to CASSLGTLAKDTQYF.

V gene TRBV28 combines with J gene TRBJ1-1, with unresolved D. The CDR3 totals 12 residues. The germline V and J ends were trimmed by 6 bases and 0 bases, with 5 bases remaining between them. Per germline, CDR1 MDHEN and CDR2 SYDVKM. Written as DNA, the CDR3 is TGTGCCAGCAGCCCCTTGAACACTGAAGCTTTCTTT. Translating it yields CASSPLNTEAFF.